One and the same sample provided the 7 T cell receptor beta chains below, sequenced in a study of blood T cell repertoires in COVID-19. Profiling relied on immunoSEQ multiplex PCR, and the TCRdb table lists in-frame clones only, not all of them. The repertoire holds some 300,000 clones, with over 75% as singletons. The sample was PBMCs or T cells enriched from blood (not recorded which). These receptors were taken from a woman aged 25 to 39 who had recovered from COVID-19.

V gene TRBV11-2 combines with J gene TRBJ2-7, with 8 bases fitting TRBD2. Germline CDR1 is SGHAT and CDR2 is FQNNGV. J was trimmed by 6 bases and V by 1 base; bases with no gene match: 11. CDR3 length equals 16 residues. CDR3 in DNA: TGTGCCAGCAGCTTAGTCGTTAGCGGGGCCTGGCGCGAGCAGTACTTC. It yields the protein CASSLVVSGAWREQYF.

The V gene is TRBV29-1, the J gene TRBJ1-2; TRBD1 matches 9 bases. The CDR3 covers 13 residues. Per the germline V gene, CDR1 is SQVTM and CDR2 is ANQGSEA. After removal of 3 bases from V and 6 bases from J, the junction contained 5 bases not matched to a gene. CDR3 nucleotides: TGCAGCGTTGACCGGGACAGGGCGCATGGCTACACCTTC. Protein: CSVDRDRAHGYTF.

This chain uses TRBV27 with TRBJ1-4, with D hard to call. CDR1 and CDR2 from the germline V gene are MNHEY and SMNVEV (reference sequence). The ends were cut back, 8 bases at V and 3 bases at J, with 13 bases in the middle. The CDR3 contains 14 residues. The CDR3 DNA is TGTGCCAGCGGGAAAACCGGGGCTAATGAAAAACTGTTTTTT. Residues: CASGKTGANEKLFF.

This chain joins TRBV5-1 and TRBJ2-7, with D perhaps matching TRBD1 (6 bases). Germline loops: CDR1 SGHRS, CDR2 YFSETQ. The CDR3 totals 16 residues. V was pared by 2 bases and J by 2 bases, with 17 bases between. DNA of the CDR3: TGCGCCAGCAGCTTACAAACGGACAGTTCGGCCTACGAGCAGTACTTC. Amino acids: CASSLQTDSSAYEQYF.

Points on this clone: A junction boundary mismatches the germline segment, possibly from a read error. The chain couples TRBV29-1 to TRBJ1-1; 7 nucleotides match TRBD1. The CDR3 is 11 amino acids. In germline, CDR1 is SQVTM, CDR2 ANQGSEA. The CDR3 protein is CSTGRNTEAFF. The DNA of the CDR3 is TGTTCGACAGGGCGTAACACTGAAGCTTTCTTT.

This chain uses TRBV7-2 with TRBJ2-1, with 11 nucleotides matching TRBD2. The CDR3 extends over 16 amino acids. Germline assignment: CDR1 SGHTA and CDR2 FQGNSA. V shed 5 bases, J shed 3 bases, and the junction held 6 bases outside the gene matches. This chain's CDR3 is CASSLIAGGYYNEQFF. The CDR3 nucleotides are TGTGCCAGCAGCCTCATAGCGGGAGGGTACTACAATGAGCAGTTCTTC.

The V and J genes are TRBV18 and TRBJ1-2; D gene uncertain. With 8 bases removed from V and 6 bases from J, the gap between germline ends came to 22 bases. Germline CDR1 KGHSH, CDR2 LQKENI. The CDR3 consists of 15 residues. The CDR3 here is CASRRPQAPLDGYTF. CDR3 nucleotides: TGTGCCAGCCGTCGTCCCCAGGCCCCATTGGATGGCTACACCTTC.